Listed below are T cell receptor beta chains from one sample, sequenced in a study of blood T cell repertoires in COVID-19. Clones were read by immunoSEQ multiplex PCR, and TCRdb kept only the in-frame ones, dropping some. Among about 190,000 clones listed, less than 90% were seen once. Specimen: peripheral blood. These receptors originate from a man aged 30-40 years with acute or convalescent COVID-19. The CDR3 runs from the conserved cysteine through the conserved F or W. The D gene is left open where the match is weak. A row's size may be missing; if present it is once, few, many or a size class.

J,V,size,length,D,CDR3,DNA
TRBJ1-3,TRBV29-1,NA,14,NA,CSVELSLNGNTIYF,TGCAGCGTTGAGTTGAGCCTCAACGGAAACACCATATATTTT
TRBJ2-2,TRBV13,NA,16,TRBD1,CASSRGQERNTGELFF,TGTGCCAGCAGCCGAGGACAGGAGAGAAACACCGGGGAGCTGTTTTTT
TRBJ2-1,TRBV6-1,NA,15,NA,CASRKPGGHNNEQFF,TGTGCCAGCAGAAAACCGGGGGGCCACAACAATGAGCAGTTCTTC
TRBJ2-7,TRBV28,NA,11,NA,CASLSVYEQYF,TGTGCCAGTTTGAGTGTCTACGAGCAGTACTTC
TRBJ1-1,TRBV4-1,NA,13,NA,CASSQDPSTEAFF,TGCGCCAGCAGCCAAGATCCCTCTACTGAAGCTTTCTTT
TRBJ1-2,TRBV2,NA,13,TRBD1,CASSDRVNYGYTF,TGTGCCTCCTCGGACAGGGTTAACTATGGCTACACCTTC
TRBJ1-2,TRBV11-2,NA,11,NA,CASSPSYGYTF,TGTGCCAGCAGCCCGTCCTATGGCTACACCTTC
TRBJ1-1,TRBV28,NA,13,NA,CASTSGERTEAFF,TGTGCCAGCACCTCAGGGGAGAGGACTGAAGCTTTCTTT
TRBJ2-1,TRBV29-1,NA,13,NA,CSASGGRANEQFF,TGCAGCGCCTCGGGGGGCAGGGCTAATGAGCAGTTCTTC
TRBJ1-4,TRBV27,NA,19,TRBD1,CASSPTGTGRRTTNEKLFF,TGTGCCAGCAGCCCGACCGGGACAGGGCGCCGGACAACTAATGAAAAACTGTTTTTT
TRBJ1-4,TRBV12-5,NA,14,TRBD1,CASGGDRINEKLFF,TGTGCTAGTGGTGGGGACAGAATTAATGAAAAACTGTTTTTT
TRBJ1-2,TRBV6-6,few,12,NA,CASSNRVDGYTF,TGTGCCAGCAGTAACAGGGTGGACGGCTACACCTTC
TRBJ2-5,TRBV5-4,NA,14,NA,CASSSTSTQETQYF,TGTGCCAGCAGCTCCACCTCTACCCAAGAGACCCAGTACTTC
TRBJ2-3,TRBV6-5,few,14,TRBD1,CASSYTGASGTQYF,TGTGCCAGCAGTTACACAGGGGCCAGTGGTACGCAGTATTTT
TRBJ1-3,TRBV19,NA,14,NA,CASTRENSGNTIYF,TGTGCCAGTACCCGGGAAAACTCTGGAAACACCATATATTTT
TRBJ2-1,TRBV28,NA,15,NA,CASSLSGGGDNEQFF,TGTGCCAGCAGTTTATCCGGGGGTGGGGACAATGAGCAGTTCTTC
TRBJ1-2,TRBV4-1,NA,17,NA,CASSPRQVGDSSYGYTF,TGCGCCAGCAGCCCCCGACAGGTGGGAGATAGTTCCTATGGCTACACCTTC
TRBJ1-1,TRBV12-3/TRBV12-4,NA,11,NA,CASSFVTEAFF,TGTGCCAGCAGTTTCGTGACTGAAGCTTTCTTT
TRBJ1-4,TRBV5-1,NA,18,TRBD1,CASSLGNRGPLANEKLFF,TGCGCCAGCAGCTTGGGAAACAGGGGCCCTCTGGCTAATGAAAAACTGTTTTTT
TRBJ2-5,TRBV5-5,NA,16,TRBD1,CASTTSPGQGQETQYF,TGTGCCAGCACAACGTCACCGGGACAGGGTCAAGAGACCCAGTACTTC
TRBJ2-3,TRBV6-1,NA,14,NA,CASSEGGPADTQYF,TGTGCCAGCAGTGAAGGGGGCCCCGCAGATACGCAGTATTTT
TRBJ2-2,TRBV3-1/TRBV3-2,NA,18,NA,CASSQPDGILTLTGELFF,TGTGCCAGCAGCCAACCCGACGGGATTCTCACCCTGACCGGGGAGCTGTTTTTT
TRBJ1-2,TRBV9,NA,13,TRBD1,CASSVKGAGGYTF,TGTGCCAGCAGCGTGAAGGGGGCAGGTGGCTACACCTTC
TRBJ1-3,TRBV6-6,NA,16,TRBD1,CAIAGTGGLSGNTIYF,TGTGCCATAGCCGGGACAGGGGGCCTCTCTGGAAACACCATATATTTT
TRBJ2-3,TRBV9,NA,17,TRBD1,CASSVLSGQSNTDTQYF,TGTGCCAGCAGCGTCCTCTCGGGACAGTCTAACACAGATACGCAGTATTTT
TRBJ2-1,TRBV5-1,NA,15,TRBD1,CASSLLGTGSNEQFF,TGCGCCAGCAGCTTGTTGGGGACAGGGTCCAATGAGCAGTTCTTC
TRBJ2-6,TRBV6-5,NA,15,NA,CASRSLARGANVLTF,TGTGCCAGCAGGTCCTTAGCGAGAGGGGCCAACGTCCTGACTTTC